This T cell receptor (beta chain) was captured in a study of cytomegalovirus exposure and HLA in healthy donors. The study, taken as a whole, reports: What was likely a sequencing artifact was a cluster of highly shared sequence variants. Later on, analysis showed that most CMV-associated TCR beta chains appeared to be HLA-restricted. In a later analysis, HLA-associated beta chains showed higher expansion and lower generation probabilities than comparable chains.

Regarding this clone: Its antigen remains unidentified.

Primers included in the PCR were 60 Vbeta and 13 Jbeta primers. Libraries were prepared by immunoSEQ multiplex PCR; TCRdb keeps only in-frame clonotypes and omits some of them. The table lists 130,000 to 150,000 clones, around 78% of them singletons, with approximately 2.9% in the top ten. Germline loops: CDR1 SGHNT, CDR2 YYREEE (reference sequence). The CDR3 consists of 17 residues. Trimming stripped 4 bases from V and 2 bases from J, with 20 bases between. Source material: PBMCs. V gene TRBV5-4 combines with J gene TRBJ2-3, with TRBD2 as a possible D gene (5 bases). The TCR sequence derives from a man aged 35 to 55 in good health and CMV-seropositive. As DNA, the CDR3 is TGTGCCAGCAGCCCCATATGGGGAGAGGCGAACACAGATACGCAGTATTTT. Translating it yields CASSPIWGEANTDTQYF.